The 13 T cell receptor beta chains presented below share a single source sample, sequenced in a study of blood T cell repertoires in COVID-19. Only in-frame clones appear in the TCRdb table, and some are missing; sequencing was by immunoSEQ multiplex PCR. There are tens of thousands of clones in the sample; roughly 87% occur only once, and 15% lies in the top ten. Sequenced material: peripheral blood. The source is a male donor with acute or convalescent COVID-19.

The chain carries TRBV5-4 and TRBJ2-3, with D unclear. V dropped 0 bases and J dropped 1 base, with 9 bases sitting between them. This CDR3 comprises 15 residues. Germline lookup yields CDR1 SGHNT and CDR2 YYREEE (reference sequence). The CDR3 sequence is CASSLGLQRTDTQYF. DNA of the CDR3: TGTGCCAGCAGCTTGGGATTACAGCGCACAGATACGCAGTATTTT.

This chain connects TRBV3-1 (or the pseudogene TRBV3-2) to TRBJ1-1, with 8 bases that match TRBD1. The length of the CDR3 is 14 residues. Germline loops: CDR1 LGHDT, CDR2 YNNKEL (reference sequence). Losses at the gene ends were 2 bases for V and 6 bases for J; bases not matched to a gene: 5. The CDR3 DNA reads as TGTGCCAGCAGCCAACGGACAGGGTCCTCTGAAGCTTTCTTT. Amino acid sequence: CASSQRTGSSEAFF.

This clone came up once. J is TRBJ2-6 and V is TRBV12-3 or TRBV12-4, with no clear D. The CDR3 has 13 amino acids. With 6 bases removed from V and 4 bases from J, the gap between germline ends came to 7 bases. This CDR3 is CASSTTGANVLTF. CDR3 nucleotide sequence: TGTGCCAGCAGCACAACCGGGGCCAACGTCCTGACTTTC.

The J gene is TRBJ2-5, the V gene TRBV3-1 (or the pseudogene TRBV3-2); 10 bases are a match to TRBD2. V was clipped by 1 base and J by 7 bases; unmatched bases: 6. There are 15 residues in the CDR3. The V gene's germline CDR1 is LGHDT and CDR2 YNNKEL (reference sequence). The CDR3 bases are TGTGCCAGCAGCCAAGTAGCGGGGGGCACGGGGACCCAGTACTTC. Translation: CASSQVAGGTGTQYF.

The rearrangement uses TRBV30 and TRBJ1-6; a weak D match, TRBD1 (5 bases). The V gene's germline CDR1 is GTSNPN and CDR2 SVGIG (reference sequence). This CDR3 spans 14 amino acids. V dropped 0 bases and J dropped 6 bases, with 9 bases sitting between them. The DNA for the CDR3 is TGTGCCTGGAGTGTTCAGGGTGGTAATTCACCCCTCCACTTT. This encodes CAWSVQGGNSPLHF.

The chain links TRBV3-1 (or the pseudogene TRBV3-2) to TRBJ2-1; tentatively, D is TRBD2 (5 bases). Germline CDR1 and CDR2: LGHDT and YNNKEL (reference sequence). The CDR3 covers 14 residues. V was clipped by 1 base and J by 7 bases, with 11 bases between them. The CDR3 here is CASSQALAKNEQFF. CDR3 bases: TGTGCCAGCAGCCAAGCCCTAGCTAAGAATGAGCAGTTCTTC.

This sequence joins TRBV5-1 and TRBJ2-6; 7 positions match TRBD2. Germline lookup yields CDR1 SGHRS and CDR2 YFSETQ. The CDR3 consists of 18 residues. Trimming cost V 0 bases and J 0 bases; bases outside gene matches: 6. The DNA for the CDR3 is TGCGCCAGCAGCTTGGAGCCTAGCGGAGGCTCTGGGGCCAACGTCCTGACTTTC. It specifies CASSLEPSGGSGANVLTF.

A word on this clone: This specimen includes other DNA sequences encoding the same CDR3. The chain couples TRBV5-1 to TRBJ2-7; TRBD2 might be the D (5 bases). V shed 0 bases and J shed 2 bases, with 9 bases lying between them. The length of the CDR3 is 14 residues. The germline gives CDR1 SGHRS, CDR2 YFSETQ. CDR3 in DNA: TGCGCCAGCAGCTTGGCCGGGGTCACCTACGAGCAGTACTTC. Translating it yields CASSLAGVTYEQYF.

CDR3 in amino acids: CAISEATGAYSPLHF. In DNA, the CDR3 is TGTGCCATCAGTGAGGCCACAGGAGCCTACTCCCCCCTCCACTTT. V is TRBV10-3 and J is TRBJ1-6, with D possibly TRBD1 on 5 matching bases. Germline V CDR1 and CDR2: ENHRY, SYGVKD. The CDR3 spans 15 residues. V lost 2 bases to trimming and J lost 13 bases, with 18 bases between them.

Only one count was recorded for this clone. J is TRBJ2-1 and V is TRBV9; 10 bases match TRBD2. The CDR3 runs to 19 residues. From germline, CDR1 is SGDLS and CDR2 YYNGEE. With V trimmed by 0 bases and J by 6 bases, 15 bases remained unmatched. The CDR3 DNA follows: TGTGCCAGCAGCGTAGCTTTAGCGGGGGGCCTCCCCGGGGGCAATGAGCAGTTCTTC. As protein: CASSVALAGGLPGGNEQFF.

The chain uses TRBV9 and TRBJ2-3, with a possible D match to TRBD1 (6 bases). This CDR3 spans 16 amino acids. CDR1 is SGDLS, CDR2 YYNGEE, per germline. The V end was cut by 0 bases, the J end by 2 bases, with 13 bases between. This chain's CDR3 is CASSVAGAGVTDTQYF. For the CDR3, the DNA is TGTGCCAGCAGCGTAGCTGGGGCAGGGGTCACAGATACGCAGTATTTT.

This clone was found once. CDR3 loop: CASSPGGASGNTIYF. CDR3 coding DNA: TGTGCCAGCAGCCCAGGGGGCGCGTCGGGAAACACCATATATTTT. The chain carries TRBV2 and TRBJ1-3, with 8 bases fitting TRBD1. Losses at the gene ends were 6 bases for V and 4 bases for J; bases not matched to a gene: 8. Germline V gene lookup returns CDR1 SNHLY and CDR2 FYNNEI. This CDR3 is built from 15 residues.

The CDR3 here is CASSGTSGASSYNEQFF. The CDR3 DNA reads TGTGCCAGCTCCGGGACTAGCGGGGCAAGCTCCTACAATGAGCAGTTCTTC. The V call is TRBV18, the J call TRBJ2-1; 13 bases agree with TRBD2. Trimming removed 6 bases from V and 0 bases from J; junction bases left unmatched: 5. Germline lookup yields CDR1 KGHSH and CDR2 LQKENI. The CDR3 has 17 residues.